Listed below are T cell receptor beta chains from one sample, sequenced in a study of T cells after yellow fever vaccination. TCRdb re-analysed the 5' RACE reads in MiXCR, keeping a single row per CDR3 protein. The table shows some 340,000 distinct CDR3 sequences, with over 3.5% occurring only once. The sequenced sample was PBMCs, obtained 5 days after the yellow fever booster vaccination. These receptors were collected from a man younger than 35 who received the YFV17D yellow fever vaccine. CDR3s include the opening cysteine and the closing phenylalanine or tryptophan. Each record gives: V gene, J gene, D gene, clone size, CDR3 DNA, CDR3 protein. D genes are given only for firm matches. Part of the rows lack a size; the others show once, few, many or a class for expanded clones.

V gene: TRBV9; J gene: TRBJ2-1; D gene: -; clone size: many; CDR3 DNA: TGTGCCAGCAGCGTAGGCCCGGGGTACAATGAGCAGTTCTTC; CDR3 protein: CASSVGPGYNEQFF
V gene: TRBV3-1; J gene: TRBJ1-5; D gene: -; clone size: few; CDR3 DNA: TGTGCCAGCAGTCCAGGTTTAGGGGATAGCAATCAGCCCCAGCATTTT; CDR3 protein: CASSPGLGDSNQPQHF
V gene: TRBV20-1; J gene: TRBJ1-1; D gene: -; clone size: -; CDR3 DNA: TGCAGTGCCCATCCGGGGTGGGACACTGAAGCTTTCTTT; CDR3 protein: CSAHPGWDTEAFF
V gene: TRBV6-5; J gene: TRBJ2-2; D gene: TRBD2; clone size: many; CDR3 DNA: TGTGCCAGCAGTGACACGACCCCTAGCGGGGGGGCTTTTACGCGACTGTTTTTT; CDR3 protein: CASSDTTPSGGAFTRLFF
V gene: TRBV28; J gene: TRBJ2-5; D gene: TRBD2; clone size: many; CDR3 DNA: TGTGCCAGCAGTTCACCCCGGGGGGGAAAAGAGACCCAGTACTTC; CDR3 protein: CASSSPRGGKETQYF
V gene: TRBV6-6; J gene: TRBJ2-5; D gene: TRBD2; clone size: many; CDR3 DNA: TGTGCCAGCAGCCGCTCGGGGGGGCAAGAGACCCAGTACTTC; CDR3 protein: CASSRSGGQETQYF
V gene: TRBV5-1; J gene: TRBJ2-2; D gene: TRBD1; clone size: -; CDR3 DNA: TGCGCCAGCAGCGTTGCCGGGACAGGGGTCACCGGGGAGCTGTTTTTT; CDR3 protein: CASSVAGTGVTGELFF
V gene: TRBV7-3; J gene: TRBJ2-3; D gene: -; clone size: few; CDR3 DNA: TGTGCCAGCAGCTTAATGGGACTCCTCACAGATACGCAGTATTTT; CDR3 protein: CASSLMGLLTDTQYF
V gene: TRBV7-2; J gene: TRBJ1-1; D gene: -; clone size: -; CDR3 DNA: TGTGCCAGCAGCTACCGCGGGGGGAGGACTGAAGCTTTCTTT; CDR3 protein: CASSYRGGRTEAFF
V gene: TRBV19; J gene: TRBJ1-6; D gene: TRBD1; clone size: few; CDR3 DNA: TGTGCCAGTAGTATAGGGGACAGGGGAATGATGTCACCCCTCCACTTT; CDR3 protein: CASSIGDRGMMSPLHF
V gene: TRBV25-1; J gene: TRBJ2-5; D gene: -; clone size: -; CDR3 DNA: TGTGCCAGCCGGGGGGCGGCCCCGGAGACCCAGTACTTC; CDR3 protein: CASRGAAPETQYF
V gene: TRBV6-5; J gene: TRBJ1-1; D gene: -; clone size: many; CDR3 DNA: TGTGCCAGCAGTTACGGGGGCGGCACTGAAGCTTTCTTT; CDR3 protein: CASSYGGGTEAFF
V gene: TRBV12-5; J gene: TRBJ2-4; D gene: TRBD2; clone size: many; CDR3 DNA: TGTGCTAGTGGTTTTCCCTGGCTAGCGGTAGCCAAAAACATTCAGTACTTC; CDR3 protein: CASGFPWLAVAKNIQYF
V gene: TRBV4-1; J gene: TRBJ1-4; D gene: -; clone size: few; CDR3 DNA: TGCGCCAGCAGGCGGTTCGGGGGCGCGAATGAAAAACTGTTTTTT; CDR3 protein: CASRRFGGANEKLFF
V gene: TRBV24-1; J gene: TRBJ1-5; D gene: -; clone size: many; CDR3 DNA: TGTGCCACCAGTGGGCAGGGCCAAAATCAGCCCCAGCATTTT; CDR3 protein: CATSGQGQNQPQHF
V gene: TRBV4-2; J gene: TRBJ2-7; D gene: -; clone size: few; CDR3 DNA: TGTGCCAGCAGTCCCCCGGCCAGAGGCTACGAGCAGTACTTC; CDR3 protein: CASSPPARGYEQYF
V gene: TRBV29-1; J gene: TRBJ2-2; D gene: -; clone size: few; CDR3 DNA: TGCAGCGTTGCCCCGGACGGGGGGCCGAACACCGGGGAGCTGTTTTTT; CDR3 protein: CSVAPDGGPNTGELFF
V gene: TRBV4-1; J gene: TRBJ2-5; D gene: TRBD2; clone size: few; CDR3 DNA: TGCGCCAGCAGCCAAGCTAGCGGGGGTGTGACCCAGTACTTC; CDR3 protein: CASSQASGGVTQYF
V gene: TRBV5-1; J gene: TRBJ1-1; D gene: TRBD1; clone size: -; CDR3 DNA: TGCGCCAGCAGCTTGGGGGACAGGGGGCAAGCTTTCTTT; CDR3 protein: CASSLGDRGQAFF
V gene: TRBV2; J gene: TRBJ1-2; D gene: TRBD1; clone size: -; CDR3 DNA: TGTGCCAGCAGAAGCACAGGGGCGGTATTAGGCTACACCTTC; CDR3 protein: CASRSTGAVLGYTF
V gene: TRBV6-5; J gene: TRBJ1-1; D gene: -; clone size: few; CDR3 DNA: TGTGCCAGCAGTCCGTTGGCAGGGAGTAACACTGAAGCTTTCTTT; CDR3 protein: CASSPLAGSNTEAFF
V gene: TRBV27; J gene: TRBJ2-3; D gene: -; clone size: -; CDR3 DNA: TGTGCCAGCAGTAACTCATGGGGGGCTGGTACGCAGTATTTT; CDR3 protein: CASSNSWGAGTQYF
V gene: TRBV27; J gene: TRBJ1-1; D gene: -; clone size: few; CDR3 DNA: TGTGCCAGCAGTCACCAGCCAACAGGTGGTGAAGCTTTCTTT; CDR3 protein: CASSHQPTGGEAFF
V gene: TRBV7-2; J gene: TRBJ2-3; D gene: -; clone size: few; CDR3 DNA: TGTGCCAGCAGCTCCAAGTTGCTGGGTACGCAGTATTTT; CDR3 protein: CASSSKLLGTQYF
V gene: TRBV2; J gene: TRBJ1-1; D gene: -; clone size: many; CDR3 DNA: TGTGCCAGCAGTGTACAGGGGAACACTGAAGCTTTCTTT; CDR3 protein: CASSVQGNTEAFF
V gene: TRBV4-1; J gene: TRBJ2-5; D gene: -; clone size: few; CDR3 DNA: TGCGCCAGCAGCCTCGTAGGGGGGACGGAGACCCAGTACTTC; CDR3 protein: CASSLVGGTETQYF
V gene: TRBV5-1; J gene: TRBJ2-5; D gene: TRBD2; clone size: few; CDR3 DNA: TGCGCCAGCAGCCAGGGACTAGCGGGGGGGCCTTGGGAGACCCAGTACTTC; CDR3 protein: CASSQGLAGGPWETQYF
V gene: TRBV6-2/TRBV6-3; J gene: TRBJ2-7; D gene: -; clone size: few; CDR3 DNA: TGTGCCAGCAGTTCTCCAGGGATCTACGAGCAGTACTTC; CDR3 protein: CASSSPGIYEQYF
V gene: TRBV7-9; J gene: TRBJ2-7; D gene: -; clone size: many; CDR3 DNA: TGTGCCAGCAGCCTCCCTTTTGGACGGCAGTACTTC; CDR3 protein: CASSLPFGRQYF
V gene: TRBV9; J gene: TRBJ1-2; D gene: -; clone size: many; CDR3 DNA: TGTGCCAGCAGCGGGTCCTATGGCTACACCTTC; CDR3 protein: CASSGSYGYTF
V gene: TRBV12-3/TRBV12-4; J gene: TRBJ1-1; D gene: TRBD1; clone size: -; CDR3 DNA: TGTGCCAGCAGTTCGGGGACAGGGATTGACACTGAAGCTTTCTTT; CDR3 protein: CASSSGTGIDTEAFF